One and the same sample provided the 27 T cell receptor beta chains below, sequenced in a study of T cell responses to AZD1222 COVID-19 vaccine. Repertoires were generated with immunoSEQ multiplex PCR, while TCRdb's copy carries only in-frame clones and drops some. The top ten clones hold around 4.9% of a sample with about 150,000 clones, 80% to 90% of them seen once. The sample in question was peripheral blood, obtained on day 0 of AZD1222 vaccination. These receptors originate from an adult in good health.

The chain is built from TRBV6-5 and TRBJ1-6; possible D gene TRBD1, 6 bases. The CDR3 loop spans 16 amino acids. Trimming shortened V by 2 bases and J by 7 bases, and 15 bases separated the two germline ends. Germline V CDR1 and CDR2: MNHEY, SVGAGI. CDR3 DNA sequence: TGTGCCAGCAGTTACGGTGGGGGGCGCGGAAATTCACCCCTCCACTTT. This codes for CASSYGGGRGNSPLHF.

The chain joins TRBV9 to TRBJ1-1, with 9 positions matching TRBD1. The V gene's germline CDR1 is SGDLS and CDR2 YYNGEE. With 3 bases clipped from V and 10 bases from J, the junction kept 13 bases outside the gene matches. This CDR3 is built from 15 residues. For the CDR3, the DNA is TGTGCCAGCAGCGCCCAACAGGGGGCCGGCGGGTTAGCTTTCTTT. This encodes CASSAQQGAGGLAFF.

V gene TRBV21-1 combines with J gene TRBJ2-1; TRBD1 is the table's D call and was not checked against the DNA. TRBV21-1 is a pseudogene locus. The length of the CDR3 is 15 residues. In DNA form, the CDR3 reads TGTGCCAGCAGCAAGGGTTATATTGCAGGTCATGAGCAGTTCTTC. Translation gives CASSKGYIAGHEQFF.

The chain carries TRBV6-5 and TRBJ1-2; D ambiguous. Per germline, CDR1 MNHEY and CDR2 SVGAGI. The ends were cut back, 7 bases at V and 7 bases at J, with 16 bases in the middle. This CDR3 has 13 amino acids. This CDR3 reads CASTTPRPLGYTF. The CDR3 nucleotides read TGTGCCAGCACCACCCCCCGGCCCCTTGGCTACACCTTC.

CDR3 protein: CASSARVSTDTQYF. In DNA, the CDR3 is TGTGCCAGCAGCGCGAGGGTGAGCACAGATACGCAGTATTTT. This rearrangement joins TRBV11-3 to TRBJ2-3; perhaps TRBD2 as D (5 bases). In germline, CDR1 is SGHNT, CDR2 YENEEA. V lost 5 bases to trimming and J lost 0 bases, with 9 bases between them. The CDR3 runs 14 residues.

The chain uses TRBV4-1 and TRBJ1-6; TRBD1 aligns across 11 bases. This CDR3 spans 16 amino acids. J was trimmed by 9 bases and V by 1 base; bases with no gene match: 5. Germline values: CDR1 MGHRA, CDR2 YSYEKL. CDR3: CASSQAGQGAISPLHF. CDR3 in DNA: TGCGCCAGCAGCCAAGCCGGACAGGGGGCGATTTCACCCCTCCACTTT.

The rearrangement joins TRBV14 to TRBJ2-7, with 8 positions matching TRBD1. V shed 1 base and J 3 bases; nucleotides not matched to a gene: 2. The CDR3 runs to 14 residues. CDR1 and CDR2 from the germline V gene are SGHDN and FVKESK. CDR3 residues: CASSQGTGYYEQYF. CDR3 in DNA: TGTGCCAGCAGCCAAGGGACAGGGTACTACGAGCAGTACTTC.

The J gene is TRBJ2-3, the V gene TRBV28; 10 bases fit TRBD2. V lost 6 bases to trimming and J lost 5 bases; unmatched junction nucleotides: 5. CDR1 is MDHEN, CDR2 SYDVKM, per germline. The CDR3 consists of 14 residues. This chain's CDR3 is CASRRVAGGDTQYF. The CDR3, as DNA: TGTGCCAGCAGAAGGGTAGCGGGAGGAGATACGCAGTATTTT. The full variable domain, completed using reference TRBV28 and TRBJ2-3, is DVKVTQSSRYLVKRTGEKVFLECVQDMDHENMFWYRQDPGLGLRLIYFSYDVKMKEKGDIPEGYSVSREKKERFSLILESASTNQTSMYLCASRRVAGGDTQYFGPGTRLTVL.

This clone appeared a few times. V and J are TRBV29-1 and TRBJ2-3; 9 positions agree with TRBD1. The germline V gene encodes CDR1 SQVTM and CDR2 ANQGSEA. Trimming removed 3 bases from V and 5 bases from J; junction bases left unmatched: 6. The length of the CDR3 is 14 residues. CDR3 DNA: TGCAGCGTTGAGGGACAGGGTCTAAAAGATACGCAGTATTTT. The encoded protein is CSVEGQGLKDTQYF.

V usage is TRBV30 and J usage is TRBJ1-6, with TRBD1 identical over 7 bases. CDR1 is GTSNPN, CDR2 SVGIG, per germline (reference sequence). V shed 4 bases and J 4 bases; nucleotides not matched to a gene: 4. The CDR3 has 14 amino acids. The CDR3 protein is CAWNKGAYNSPLHF. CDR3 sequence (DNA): TGTGCCTGGAATAAGGGGGCGTATAATTCACCCCTCCACTTT. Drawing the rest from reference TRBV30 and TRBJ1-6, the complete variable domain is SQTIHQWPATLVQPVGSPLSLECTVEGTSNPNLYWYRQAAGRGLQLLFYSVGIGQISSEVPQNLSASRPQDRQFILSSKKLLLSDSGFYLCAWNKGAYNSPLHFGNGTRLTVT.

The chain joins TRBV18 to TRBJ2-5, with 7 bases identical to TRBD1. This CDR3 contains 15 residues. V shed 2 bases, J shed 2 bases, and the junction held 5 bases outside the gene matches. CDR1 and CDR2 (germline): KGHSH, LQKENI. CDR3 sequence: CASSPNWDRQETQYF. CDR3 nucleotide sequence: TGTGCCAGCTCACCAAACTGGGACAGACAAGAGACCCAGTACTTC.

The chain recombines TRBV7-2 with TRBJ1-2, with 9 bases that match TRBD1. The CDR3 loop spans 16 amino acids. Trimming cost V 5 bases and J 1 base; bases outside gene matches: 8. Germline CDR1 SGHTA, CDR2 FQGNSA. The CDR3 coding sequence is TGTGCCAGCAGCCTGCGGACAGGGGCAAATAACTATGGCTACACCTTC. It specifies CASSLRTGANNYGYTF.

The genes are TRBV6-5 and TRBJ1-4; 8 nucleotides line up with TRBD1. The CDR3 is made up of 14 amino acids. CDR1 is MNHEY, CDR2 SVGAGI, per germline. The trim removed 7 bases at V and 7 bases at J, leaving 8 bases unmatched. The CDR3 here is CASKHTGGGEKLFF. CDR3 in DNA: TGTGCCAGCAAGCACACAGGGGGAGGTGAAAAACTGTTTTTT.

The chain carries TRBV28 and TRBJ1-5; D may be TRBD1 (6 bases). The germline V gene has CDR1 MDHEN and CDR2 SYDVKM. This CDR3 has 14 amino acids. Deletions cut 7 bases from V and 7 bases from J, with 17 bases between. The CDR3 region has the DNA TGTGCCAGCACCTCCTGGGGGGCGGGCCAGCCCCAGCATTTT. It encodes CASTSWGAGQPQHF.

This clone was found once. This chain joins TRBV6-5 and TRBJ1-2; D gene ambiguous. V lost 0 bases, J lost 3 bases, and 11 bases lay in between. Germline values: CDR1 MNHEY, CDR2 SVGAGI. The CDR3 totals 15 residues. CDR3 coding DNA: TGTGCCAGCAGTTACTCTCTAACGGCAGACTATGGCTACACCTTC. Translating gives CASSYSLTADYGYTF.

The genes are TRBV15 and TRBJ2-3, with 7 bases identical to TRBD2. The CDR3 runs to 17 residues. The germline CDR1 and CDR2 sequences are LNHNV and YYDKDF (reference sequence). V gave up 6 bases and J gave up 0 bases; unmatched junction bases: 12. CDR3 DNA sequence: TGTGCCACCAGGCCAAGGAGCGGGGTATATAGCACAGATACGCAGTATTTT. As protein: CATRPRSGVYSTDTQYF.

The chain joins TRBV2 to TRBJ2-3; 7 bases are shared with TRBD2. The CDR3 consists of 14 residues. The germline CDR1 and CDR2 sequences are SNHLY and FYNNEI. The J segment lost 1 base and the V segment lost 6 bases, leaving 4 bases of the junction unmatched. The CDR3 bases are TGTGCCAGCAGGCCAACTAGCGGCACAGATACGCAGTATTTT. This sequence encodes CASRPTSGTDTQYF.

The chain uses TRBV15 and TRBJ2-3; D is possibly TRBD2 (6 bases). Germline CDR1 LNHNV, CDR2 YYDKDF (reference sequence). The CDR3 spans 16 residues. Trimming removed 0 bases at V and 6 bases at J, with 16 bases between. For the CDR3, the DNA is TGTGCCACCAGCAGAGATCGCGGGACTGGAGGGGATACGCAGTATTTT. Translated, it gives CATSRDRGTGGDTQYF.

The CDR3 region is CATSSPNTEAFF. In DNA form, the CDR3 reads TGTGCCACCAGCAGCCCCAACACTGAAGCTTTCTTT. The rearrangement links TRBV15 to TRBJ1-1, with D uncertain. The CDR3 runs 12 residues. Germline values: CDR1 LNHNV, CDR2 YYDKDF (reference sequence). V was clipped by 3 bases and J by 2 bases, with 4 bases between them.

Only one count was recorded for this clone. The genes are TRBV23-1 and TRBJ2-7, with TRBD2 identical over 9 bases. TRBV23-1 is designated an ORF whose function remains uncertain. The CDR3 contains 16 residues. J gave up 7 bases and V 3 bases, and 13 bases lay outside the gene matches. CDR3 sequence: CASSHLTSGYPGEQYF. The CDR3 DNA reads TGCGCCAGCAGTCATTTAACTAGCGGGTACCCGGGGGAGCAGTACTTC.

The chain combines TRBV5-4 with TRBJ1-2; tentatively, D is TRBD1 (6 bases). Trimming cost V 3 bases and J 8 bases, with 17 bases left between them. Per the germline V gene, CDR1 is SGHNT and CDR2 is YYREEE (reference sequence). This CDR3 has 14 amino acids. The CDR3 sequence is CASSSPPGAGGYTF. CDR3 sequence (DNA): TGTGCCAGCAGCTCACCCCCGGGGGCGGGGGGCTACACCTTC.

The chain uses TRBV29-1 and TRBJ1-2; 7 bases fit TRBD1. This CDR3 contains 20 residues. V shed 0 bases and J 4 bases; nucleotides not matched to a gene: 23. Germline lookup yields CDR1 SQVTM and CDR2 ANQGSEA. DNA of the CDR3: TGCAGCGTTGAAGATCGACCCATGGGTGACAGGGCCGTACTCTTCTATGGCTACACCTTC. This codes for CSVEDRPMGDRAVLFYGYTF.

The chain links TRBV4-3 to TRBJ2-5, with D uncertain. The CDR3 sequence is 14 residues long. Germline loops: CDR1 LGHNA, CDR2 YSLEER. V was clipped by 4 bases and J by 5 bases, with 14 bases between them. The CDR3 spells CASSPKGGRETQYF. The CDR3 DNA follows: TGCGCCAGCAGCCCGAAAGGCGGCCGGGAGACCCAGTACTTC.

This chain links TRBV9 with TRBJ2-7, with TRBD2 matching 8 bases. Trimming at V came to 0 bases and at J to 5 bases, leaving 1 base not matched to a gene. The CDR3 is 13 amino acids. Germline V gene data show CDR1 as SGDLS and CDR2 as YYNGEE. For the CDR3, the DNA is TGTGCCAGCAGCGTAGCGGGGGGGGACGAGCAGTACTTC. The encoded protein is CASSVAGGDEQYF.

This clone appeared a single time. The CDR3 reads CASSLAWSMSYEQYF. The DNA of the CDR3 is TGTGCCAGCAGCTTAGCTTGGTCTATGTCCTACGAGCAGTACTTC. This rearrangement joins TRBV7-2 to TRBJ2-7; D uncertain. Germline CDR1 reads SGHTA; CDR2 reads FQGNSA. This CDR3 is 15 amino acids long. V dropped 0 bases and J dropped 1 base, with 10 bases sitting between them.

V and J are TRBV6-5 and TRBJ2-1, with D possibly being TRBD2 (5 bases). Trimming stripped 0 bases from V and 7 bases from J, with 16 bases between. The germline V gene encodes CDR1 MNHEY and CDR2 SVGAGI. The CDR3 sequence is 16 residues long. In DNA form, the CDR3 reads TGTGCCAGCAGTTACTCGCGGCGGGCGGTTCGTAATGAGCAGTTCTTC. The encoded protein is CASSYSRRAVRNEQFF.

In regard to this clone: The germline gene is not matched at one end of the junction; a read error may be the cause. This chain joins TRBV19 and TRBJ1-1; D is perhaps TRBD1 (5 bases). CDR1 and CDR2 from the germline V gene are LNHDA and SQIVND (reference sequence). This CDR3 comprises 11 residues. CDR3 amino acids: CASSIEGAALF. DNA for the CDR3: TGTGCCAGTAGTATTGAAGGGGCTGCGCTCTTT.